These 6 T cell receptor beta chains came from one sample sequenced in a study of T cell responses to AZD1222 COVID-19 vaccine. Measured with immunoSEQ multiplex PCR; TCRdb has only the in-frame clones, and not every one. The sample shows about 30,000 clones, 70% to 90% of them seen only once. This specimen consisted of peripheral blood, obtained on day 0 of AZD1222 vaccination. Every receptor here comes from an adult in good health.

This rearrangement joins TRBV5-4 to TRBJ2-5; the match to TRBD2 covers 8 bases. The CDR3 spans 16 residues. J gave up 2 bases and V 3 bases, and 9 bases lay outside the gene matches. Germline CDR1 and CDR2: SGHNT and YYREEE (reference sequence). The CDR3 loop reads CASSSATSATQETQYF. The DNA for the CDR3 is TGTGCCAGCAGCTCGGCGACTAGCGCTACTCAAGAGACCCAGTACTTC.

The chain couples TRBV10-3 to TRBJ1-5, with TRBD1 as a possible D gene (5 bases). Germline lookup yields CDR1 ENHRY and CDR2 SYGVKD. Trimming removed 6 bases from V and 0 bases from J, with 15 bases in between. This CDR3 has 16 residues. CDR3 coding DNA: TGTGCCATCAGGCCCCCCAGGACACCTAGCAATCAGCCCCAGCATTTT. Its protein is CAIRPPRTPSNQPQHF.

This clone was detected once. The CDR3 sequence is CASRDQTIYGYTF. The CDR3, as DNA: TGTGCCAGCAGAGACCAGACTATCTATGGCTACACCTTC. The chain employs TRBV6-5 and TRBJ1-2; D not certain. This CDR3 has 13 amino acids. Germline lookup yields CDR1 MNHEY and CDR2 SVGAGI. V lost 6 bases, J lost 4 bases, and 12 bases lay in between.

The gene calls are TRBV9 and TRBJ2-1; a possible D gene is TRBD1 (5 bases). Trimming took off 2 bases at V and 6 bases at J, with 12 bases between the two ends. The germline CDR1 and CDR2 sequences are SGDLS and YYNGEE. The CDR3 is 14 residues long. CDR3 sequence: CASSVDQGSNEQFF. For the CDR3, the DNA is TGTGCCAGCAGCGTTGATCAGGGCTCCAATGAGCAGTTCTTC.

CDR3: CASSQEAVYGYTF. Here the CDR3 DNA reads TGTGCCAGCAGCCAAGAAGCGGTCTATGGCTACACCTTC. This chain links TRBV3-1 (or the pseudogene TRBV3-2) with TRBJ1-2; D gene uncertain. The ends were cut back, 0 bases at V and 4 bases at J, with 6 bases in the middle. The CDR3 spans 13 residues. From germline, CDR1 is LGHDT and CDR2 YNNKEL (reference sequence).

The V gene is TRBV5-5, the J gene TRBJ2-1; 8 bases align to TRBD2. This CDR3 contains 18 residues. The V and J ends lost 2 bases and 7 bases, in that order; junction bases with no gene match: 17. The germline CDR1 and CDR2 sequences are SGHKS and YYEKEE (reference sequence). The DNA for the CDR3 is TGTGCCAGCAGCTTCTCTTCAAGGACTAGCATTATCAATAATGAGCAGTTCTTC. Translated, it gives CASSFSSRTSIINNEQFF.